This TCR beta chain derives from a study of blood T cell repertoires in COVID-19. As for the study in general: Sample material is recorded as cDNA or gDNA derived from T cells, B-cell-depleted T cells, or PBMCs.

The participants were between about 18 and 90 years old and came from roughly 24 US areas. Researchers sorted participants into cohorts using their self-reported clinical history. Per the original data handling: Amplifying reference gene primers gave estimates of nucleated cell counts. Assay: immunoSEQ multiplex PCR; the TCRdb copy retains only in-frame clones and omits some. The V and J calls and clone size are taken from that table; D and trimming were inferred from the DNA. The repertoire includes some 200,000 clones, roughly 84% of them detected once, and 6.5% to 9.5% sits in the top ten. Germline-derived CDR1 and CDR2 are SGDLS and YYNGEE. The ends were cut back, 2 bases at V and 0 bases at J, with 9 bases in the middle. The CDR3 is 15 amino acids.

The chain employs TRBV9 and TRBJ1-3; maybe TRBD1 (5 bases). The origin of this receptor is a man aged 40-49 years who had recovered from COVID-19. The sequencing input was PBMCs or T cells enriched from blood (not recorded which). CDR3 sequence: CASSVQGFSGNTIYF. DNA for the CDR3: TGTGCCAGCAGCGTCCAGGGTTTCTCTGGAAACACCATATATTTT. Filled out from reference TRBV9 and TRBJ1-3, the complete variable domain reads DSGVTQTPKHLITATGQRVTLRCSPRSGDLSVYWYQQSLDQGLQFLIQYYNGEERAKGNILERFSAQQFPDLHSELNLSSLELGDSALYFCASSVQGFSGNTIYFGEGSWLTVV.